Sequencing of this T cell receptor beta chain was carried out in a study of cytomegalovirus exposure and HLA in healthy donors. Study-level points and caveats: After further analysis at a later stage, around 17,000 TCR beta sequences were associated with HLA alleles at 0.05 false discovery rate.

Donors sampled were nominally healthy, though unrecorded immune exposures were likely. Amplification used 60 Vbeta primers and 13 Jbeta primers. Libraries were prepared by immunoSEQ multiplex PCR; TCRdb keeps only in-frame clonotypes and omits some of them. The repertoire holds some 150,000 clones, with about two thirds as singletons. Germline loops: CDR1 LNHNV, CDR2 YYDKDF (reference sequence). The V gene end was trimmed by 2 bases and the J gene end by 7 bases; junction bases not matched to a gene: 10. This CDR3 is built from 15 residues. On this clone: Antigen: not known.

Sequencing input: PBMCs. The chain links TRBV15 to TRBJ1-2; 7 positions agree with TRBD1. This clonotype originated in a man aged 45-60 years in good health and CMV-seropositive. The chain's CDR3 is CATSRSGRTGAGYTF. DNA of the CDR3: TGTGCCACCAGCAGATCCGGGCGAACAGGGGCTGGCTACACCTTC.